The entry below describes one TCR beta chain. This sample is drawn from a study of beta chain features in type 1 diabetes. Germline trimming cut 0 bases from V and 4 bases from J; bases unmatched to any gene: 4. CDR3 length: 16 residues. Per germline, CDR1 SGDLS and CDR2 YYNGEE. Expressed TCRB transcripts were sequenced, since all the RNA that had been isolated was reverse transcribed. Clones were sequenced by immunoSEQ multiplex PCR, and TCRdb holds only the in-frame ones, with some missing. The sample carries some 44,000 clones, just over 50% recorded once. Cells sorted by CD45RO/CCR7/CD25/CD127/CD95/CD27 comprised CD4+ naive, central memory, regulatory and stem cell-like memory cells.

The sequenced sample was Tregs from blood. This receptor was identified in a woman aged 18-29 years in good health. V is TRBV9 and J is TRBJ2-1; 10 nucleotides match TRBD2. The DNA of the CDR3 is TGTGCCAGCAGCGTAGGAGGACTAGCGGAATACAATGAGCAGTTCTTC. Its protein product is CASSVGGLAEYNEQFF.